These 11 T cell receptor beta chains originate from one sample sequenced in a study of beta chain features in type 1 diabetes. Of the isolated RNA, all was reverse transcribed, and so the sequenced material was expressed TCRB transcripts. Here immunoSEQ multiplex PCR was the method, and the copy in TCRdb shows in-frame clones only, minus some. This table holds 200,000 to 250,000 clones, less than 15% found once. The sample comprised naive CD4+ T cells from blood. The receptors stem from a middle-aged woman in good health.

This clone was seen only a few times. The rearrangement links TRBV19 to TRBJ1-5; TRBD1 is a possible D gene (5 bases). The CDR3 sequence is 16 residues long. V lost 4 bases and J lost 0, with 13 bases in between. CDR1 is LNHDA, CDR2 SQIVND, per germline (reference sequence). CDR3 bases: TGTGCCAGTAGTACTACAGGTACCTATAGCAATCAGCCCCAGCATTTT. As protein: CASSTTGTYSNQPQHF.

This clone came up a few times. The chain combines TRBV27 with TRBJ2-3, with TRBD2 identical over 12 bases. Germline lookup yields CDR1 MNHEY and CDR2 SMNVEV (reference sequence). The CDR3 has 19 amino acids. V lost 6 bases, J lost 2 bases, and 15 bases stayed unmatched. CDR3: CASRYQALLAGGFTDTQYF. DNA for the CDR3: TGTGCCAGCAGATACCAGGCACTACTAGCGGGGGGTTTCACAGATACGCAGTATTTT.

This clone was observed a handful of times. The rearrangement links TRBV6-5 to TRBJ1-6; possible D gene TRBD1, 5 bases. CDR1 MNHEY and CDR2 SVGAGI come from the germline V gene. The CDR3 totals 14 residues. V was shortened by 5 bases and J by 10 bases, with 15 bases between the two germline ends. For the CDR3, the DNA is TGTGCCAGCAGTGAGTTAGGGAGGGACTCACCCCTCCACTTT. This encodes CASSELGRDSPLHF.

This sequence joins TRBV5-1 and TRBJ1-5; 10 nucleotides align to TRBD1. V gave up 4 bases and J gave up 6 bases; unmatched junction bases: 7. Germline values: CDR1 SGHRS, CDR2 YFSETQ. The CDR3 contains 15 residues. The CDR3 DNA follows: TGCGCCAGCAGCGCAACCGGGACAGGGGCTCAGCCCCAGCATTTT. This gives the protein CASSATGTGAQPQHF. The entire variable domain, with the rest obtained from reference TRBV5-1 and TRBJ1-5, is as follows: KAGVTQTPRYLIKTRGQQVTLSCSPISGHRSVSWYQQTPGQGLQFLFEYFSETQRNKGNFPGRFSGRQFSNSRSEMNVSTLELGDSALYLCASSATGTGAQPQHFGDGTRLSIL.

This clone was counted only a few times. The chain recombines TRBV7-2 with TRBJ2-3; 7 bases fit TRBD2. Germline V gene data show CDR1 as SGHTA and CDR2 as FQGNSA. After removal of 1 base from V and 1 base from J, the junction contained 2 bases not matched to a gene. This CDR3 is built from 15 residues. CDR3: CASSLDAGGTDTQYF. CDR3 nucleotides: TGTGCCAGCAGCTTAGACGCGGGGGGCACAGATACGCAGTATTTT.

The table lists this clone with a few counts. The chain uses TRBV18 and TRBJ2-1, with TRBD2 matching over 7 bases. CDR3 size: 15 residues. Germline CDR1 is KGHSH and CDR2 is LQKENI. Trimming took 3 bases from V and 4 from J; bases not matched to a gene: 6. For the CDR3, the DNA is TGTGCCAGCTCACCGGGACTACAACCTTACAATGAGCAGTTCTTC. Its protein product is CASSPGLQPYNEQFF. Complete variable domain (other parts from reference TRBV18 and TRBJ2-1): NAGVMQNPRHLVRRRGQEARLRCSPMKGHSHVYWYRQLPEEGLKFMVYLQKENIIDESGMPKERFSAEFPKEGPSILRIQQVVRGDSAAYFCASSPGLQPYNEQFFGPGTRLTVL.

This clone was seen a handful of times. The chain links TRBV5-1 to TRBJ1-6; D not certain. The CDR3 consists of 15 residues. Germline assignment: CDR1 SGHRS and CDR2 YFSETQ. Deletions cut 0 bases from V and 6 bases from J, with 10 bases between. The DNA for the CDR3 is TGCGCCAGCAGCTTGGAGTCGAGCGGTAATTCACCCCTCCACTTT. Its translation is CASSLESSGNSPLHF. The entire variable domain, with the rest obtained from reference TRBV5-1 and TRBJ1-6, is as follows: KAGVTQTPRYLIKTRGQQVTLSCSPISGHRSVSWYQQTPGQGLQFLFEYFSETQRNKGNFPGRFSGRQFSNSRSEMNVSTLELGDSALYLCASSLESSGNSPLHFGNGTRLTVT.

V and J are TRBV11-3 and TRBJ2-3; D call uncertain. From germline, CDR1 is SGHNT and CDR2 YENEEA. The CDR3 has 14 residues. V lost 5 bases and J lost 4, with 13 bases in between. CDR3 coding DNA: TGTGCCAGCAGCCGCAGTTCCGCCCCAGATACGCAGTATTTT. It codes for CASSRSSAPDTQYF.

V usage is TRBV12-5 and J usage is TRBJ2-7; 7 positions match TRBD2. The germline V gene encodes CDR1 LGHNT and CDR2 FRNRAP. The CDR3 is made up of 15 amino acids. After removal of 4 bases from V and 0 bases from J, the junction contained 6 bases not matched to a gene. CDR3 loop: CASGWGGPSSYEQYF. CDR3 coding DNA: TGTGCTAGTGGTTGGGGAGGGCCCTCCTCCTACGAGCAGTACTTC.

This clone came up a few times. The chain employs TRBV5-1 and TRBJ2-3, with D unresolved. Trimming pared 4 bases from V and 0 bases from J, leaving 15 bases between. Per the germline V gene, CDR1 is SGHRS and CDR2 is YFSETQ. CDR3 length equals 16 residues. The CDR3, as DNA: TGCGCCAGCAGCGGAACAAAACTACCTAGCACAGATACGCAGTATTTT. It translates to CASSGTKLPSTDTQYF.

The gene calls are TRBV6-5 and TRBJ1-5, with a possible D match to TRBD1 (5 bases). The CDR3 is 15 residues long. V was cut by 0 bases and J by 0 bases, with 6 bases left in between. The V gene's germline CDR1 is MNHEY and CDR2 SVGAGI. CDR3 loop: CASSYSRASNQPQHF. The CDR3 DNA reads TGTGCCAGCAGTTACTCCAGGGCTAGCAATCAGCCCCAGCATTTT.